This T cell receptor beta chain was obtained from a study of monozygotic twins with inflammatory bowel disease. Study-level results: Healthy co-twins showed greater TCRbeta diversity (inverse Simpson) than IBD patients. IBD patients, compared with healthy twins, shared fewer clonotypes with others (especially with disease activity).

This CDR3 spans 13 amino acids. Germline assignment: CDR1 MGHDK and CDR2 SYGVNS. About this clonotype itself: Its matching antigen is unknown.

One entry per CDR3 protein, without DNA, is what TCRdb gives after re-calling the 5' RACE reads. Its listing shows some 150,000 distinct CDR3 sequences. The source is a human donor with ulcerative colitis or Crohn's disease, or a healthy co-twin of an affected twin (not recorded which). The J gene is TRBJ1-4, the V gene TRBV25-1; the TCRdb D gene call, TRBD1, has no DNA to confirm it. Sequenced sample: blood. CDR3 protein: CASSDRVREKLFF.